The 6 T cell receptor beta chains presented below share a single source sample, sequenced in a study of blood T cells in healthy people across ages. Primers used in a second PCR of about 7 to 11 cycles were a sample-barcoded 5' primer and a J-beta primer mix. Each CDR3 protein is one row after TCRdb ran MiXCR on the 5' RACE reads. The table shows fewer than 1,000,000 distinct CDR3 sequences, with more than 35% occurring only once. The material sequenced was blood. The receptors were sampled from an elderly man in good health.

The chain recombines TRBV2 with TRBJ2-3; 7 nucleotides align to TRBD2. This CDR3 comprises 15 residues. The junction had 10 bases not matched to a gene; V was cut back by 5 bases and J by 5 bases. The V gene's germline CDR1 is SNHLY and CDR2 FYNNEI. The chain's CDR3 is CASSSRLADIDTQYF. DNA of the CDR3: TGTGCCAGCAGTTCCCGGCTAGCGGACATAGATACGCAGTATTTT. Full variable domain (missing parts from reference TRBV2 and TRBJ2-3): EPEVTQTPSHQVTQMGQEVILRCVPISNHLYFYWYRQILGQKVEFLVSFYNNEISEKSEIFDDQFSVERPDGSNFTLKIRSTKLEDSAMYFCASSSRLADIDTQYFGPGTRLTVL.

The chain uses TRBV7-2 and TRBJ2-1; 10 bases match TRBD2. Germline lookup yields CDR1 SGHTA and CDR2 FQGNSA. The CDR3 totals 16 residues. With V trimmed by 5 bases and J by 8 bases, 12 bases remained unmatched. CDR3 nucleotide sequence: TGTGCCAGCAGCGCGCAGCTAGCGGGAGTTGGGTATGAGCAGTTCTTC. Its protein product is CASSAQLAGVGYEQFF.

The V gene is TRBV29-1, the J gene TRBJ2-4; D uncertain. TRBJ2-7 explains the end of the DNA better; the J call may be wrong. The CDR3 totals 13 residues. From germline, CDR1 is SQVTM and CDR2 ANQGSEA. The CDR3 loop is CSVDSARLDEQYF. CDR3 coding DNA: TGCAGCGTTGACAGCGCTAGGTTGGACGAGCAGTACTTC.

This clonotype has just a few counts. This rearrangement joins TRBV7-9 to TRBJ2-1, with D possibly TRBD2 on 6 matching bases. The germline V gene has CDR1 SEHNR and CDR2 FQNEAQ (reference sequence). This CDR3 is 16 amino acids long. Trimming left V 5 bases short and J 0 bases short, with 14 bases between. The CDR3 bases are TGTGCCAGCAGCCACGGGACTCCGAGCTCCTACAATGAGCAGTTCTTC. Translating it yields CASSHGTPSSYNEQFF.

V gene TRBV20-1 combines with J gene TRBJ1-4; 9 bases map to TRBD1. The germline V gene encodes CDR1 DFQATT and CDR2 SNEGSKA (reference sequence). The CDR3 spans 17 residues. Trimming removed 1 base from V and 8 bases from J; junction bases left unmatched: 14. CDR3 nucleotide sequence: TGCAGTGCTAGAGGGGACAGGGTTTCGGGGCGATGGGAAAAACTGTTTTTT. It encodes CSARGDRVSGRWEKLFF.

This chain connects TRBV14 to TRBJ2-7; 8 bases agree with TRBD1. Germline V gene lookup returns CDR1 SGHDN and CDR2 FVKESK. The CDR3 contains 14 residues. V dropped 4 bases and J dropped 5; count of bases not matched to a gene: 7. The CDR3 DNA is TGTGCCAGCAGCCTCCTCGGACAGGGCAACGAGCAGTACTTC. Protein: CASSLLGQGNEQYF.